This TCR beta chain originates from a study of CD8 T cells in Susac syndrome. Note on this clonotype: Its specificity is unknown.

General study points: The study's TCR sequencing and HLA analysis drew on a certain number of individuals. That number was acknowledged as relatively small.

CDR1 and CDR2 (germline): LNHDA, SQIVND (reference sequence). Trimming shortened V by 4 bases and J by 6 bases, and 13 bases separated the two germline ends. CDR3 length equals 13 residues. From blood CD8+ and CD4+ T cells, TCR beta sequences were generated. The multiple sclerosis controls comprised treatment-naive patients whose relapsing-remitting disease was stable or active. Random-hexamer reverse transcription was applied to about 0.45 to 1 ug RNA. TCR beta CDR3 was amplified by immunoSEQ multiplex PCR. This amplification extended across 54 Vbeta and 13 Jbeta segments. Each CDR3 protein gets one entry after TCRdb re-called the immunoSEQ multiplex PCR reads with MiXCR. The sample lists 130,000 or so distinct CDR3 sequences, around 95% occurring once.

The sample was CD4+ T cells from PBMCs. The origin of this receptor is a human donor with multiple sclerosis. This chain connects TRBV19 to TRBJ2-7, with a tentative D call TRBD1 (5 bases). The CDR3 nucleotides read TGTGCCAGTAGTAAGGTCGCAGGGCGCGAGCAGTACTTC. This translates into CASSKVAGREQYF.